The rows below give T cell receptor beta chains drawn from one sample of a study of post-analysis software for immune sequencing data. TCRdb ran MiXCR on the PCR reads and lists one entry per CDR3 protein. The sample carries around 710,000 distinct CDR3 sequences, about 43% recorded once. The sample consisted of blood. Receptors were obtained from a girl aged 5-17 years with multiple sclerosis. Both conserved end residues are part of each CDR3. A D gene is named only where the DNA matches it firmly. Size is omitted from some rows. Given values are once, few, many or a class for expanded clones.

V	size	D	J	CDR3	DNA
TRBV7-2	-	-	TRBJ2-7	CASSLSGVGEEKYEQYF	TGTGCCAGCAGCTTAAGCGGTGTGGGGGAGGAGAAGTACGAGCAGTACTTC
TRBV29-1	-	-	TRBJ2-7	CSVCSGSRYEQYF	TGCAGCGTTTGTAGTGGGAGTCGGTACGAGCAGTACTTC
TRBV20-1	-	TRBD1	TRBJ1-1	CSPGGGAGENTEAFF	TGCAGCCCAGGGGGGGGCGCGGGAGAGAACACTGAAGCTTTCTTT
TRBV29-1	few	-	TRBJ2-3	CSVRKGTDTQYF	TGCAGCGTTCGCAAGGGCACAGATACGCAGTATTTT
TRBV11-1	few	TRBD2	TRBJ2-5	CASSRWASGLETQYF	TGTGCCAGCAGCCGGTGGGCTAGCGGCCTGGAGACCCAGTACTTC
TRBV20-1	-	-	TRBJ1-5	CSASNSNQPQHF	TGCAGTGCTAGTAATAGCAATCAGCCCCAGCATTTT
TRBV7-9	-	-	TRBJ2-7	CASSRAPGEQYF	TGTGCCAGCAGCCGGGCCCCGGGCGAGCAGTACTTC
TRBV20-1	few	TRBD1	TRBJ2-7	CSARGAGGSSYEQYF	TGCAGTGCTAGAGGGGCAGGGGGAAGCTCCTACGAGCAGTACTTC
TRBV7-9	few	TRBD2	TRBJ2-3	CACSREGSTDTQYF	TGTGCCTGCAGCCGGGAGGGGAGCACAGATACGCAGTATTTT
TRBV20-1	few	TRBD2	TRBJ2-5	CSANYPGGVIQETQYF	TGCAGTGCTAATTACCCCGGGGGGGTAATTCAAGAGACCCAGTACTTC
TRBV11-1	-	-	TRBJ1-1	CASSLSSIGEYTEAFF	TGTGCCAGCAGCTTAAGTTCAATAGGGGAGTACACTGAAGCTTTCTTT
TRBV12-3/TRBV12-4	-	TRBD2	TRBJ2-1	CASNLGLANEQFF	TGTGCCAGCAACCTAGGACTAGCGAATGAGCAGTTCTTC
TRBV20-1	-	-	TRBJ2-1	CSAKPPGYYNEQFF	TGCAGTGCAAAGCCCCCGGGGTACTACAATGAGCAGTTCTTC
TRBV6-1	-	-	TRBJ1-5	CASSEAGGRNQPQHF	TGTGCCAGCAGTGAAGCGGGGGGCCGCAATCAGCCCCAGCATTTT
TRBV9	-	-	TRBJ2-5	CASSPQGLETQYF	TGTGCCAGCAGCCCTCAGGGGTTGGAGACCCAGTACTTC
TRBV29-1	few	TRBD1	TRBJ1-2	CSVGRDRANYGYTF	TGCAGCGTTGGTCGTGACAGGGCTAACTATGGCTACACCTTC
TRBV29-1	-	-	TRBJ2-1	CSVGTRGNEQFF	TGCAGCGTTGGTACTAGGGGCAATGAGCAGTTCTTC
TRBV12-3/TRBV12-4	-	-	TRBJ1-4	CASSFSRRGEKLFF	TGTGCCAGCAGTTTTTCGAGAAGGGGGGAAAAACTGTTTTTT
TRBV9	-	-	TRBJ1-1	CASSVGRGTNTEAFF	TGTGCCAGCAGCGTAGGAAGGGGGACGAACACTGAAGCTTTCTTT
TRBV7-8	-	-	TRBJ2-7	CASSRGSPSIEQYF	TGTGCCAGCAGCCGAGGGAGCCCCTCCATCGAGCAGTACTTC
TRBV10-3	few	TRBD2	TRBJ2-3	CAISGAGGPDTQYF	TGTGCCATCAGTGGGGCGGGAGGGCCGGATACGCAGTATTTT
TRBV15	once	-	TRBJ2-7	CATSIKVVYEQYF	TGTGCCACCAGCATTAAGGTGGTATACGAGCAGTACTTC
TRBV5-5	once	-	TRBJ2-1	CASSPYAGVDNGQFF	TGTGCCAGCAGCCCCTACGCCGGGGTGGACAATGGGCAGTTCTTC
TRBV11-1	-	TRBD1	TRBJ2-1	CANSLNRGLTFF	TGTGCCAACAGCTTAAACAGGGGGCTCACGTTCTTC
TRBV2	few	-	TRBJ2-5	CASSEGGYQETQYF	TGTGCCAGCAGTGAAGGGGGGTATCAAGAGACCCAGTACTTC
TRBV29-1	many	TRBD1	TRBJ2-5	CSVGTGQETQYF	TGCAGCGTTGGGACAGGGCAAGAGACCCAGTACTTC
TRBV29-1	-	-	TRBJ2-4	CSVLEIEGKSSKDIQYF	TGCAGCGTTTTGGAAATAGAGGGAAAATCGAGCAAAGACATTCAGTACTTC
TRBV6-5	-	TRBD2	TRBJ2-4	CASSYSSAGRDIQYF	TGTGCCAGCAGTTACTCTTCGGCGGGGAGGGACATTCAGTACTTC
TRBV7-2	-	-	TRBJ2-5	CASSFLPEETQYF	TGTGCCAGCAGCTTTCTCCCGGAGGAGACCCAGTACTTC
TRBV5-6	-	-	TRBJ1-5	CASSSSPGPTDQPQHF	TGTGCCAGCAGCTCGTCGCCGGGACCGACTGATCAGCCCCAGCATTTT
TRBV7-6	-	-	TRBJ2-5	CASSLAQGGALGEPYF	TGTGCCAGCAGCTTAGCGCAGGGGGGAGCTCTGGGAGAGCCGTACTTC
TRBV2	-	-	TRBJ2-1	CASQQRGNEQFF	TGTGCCAGCCAACAGAGAGGGAATGAGCAGTTCTTC
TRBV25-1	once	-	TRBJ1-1	CASTGAPVLNTEAFF	TGTGCCAGCACCGGAGCCCCAGTCTTGAACACTGAAGCTTTCTTT
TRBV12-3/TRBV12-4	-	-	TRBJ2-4	CASTLRDGAQYF	TGTGCCAGCACCCTTAGGGATGGAGCCCAGTACTTC
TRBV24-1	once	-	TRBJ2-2	CATSDSRRGTGELFF	TGTGCCACCAGTGATTCTCGTAGGGGTACCGGGGAGCTGTTTTTT
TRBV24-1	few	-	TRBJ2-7	CATSDASQGSEQYF	TGTGCCACCAGTGATGCATCCCAGGGTAGCGAGCAGTACTTC
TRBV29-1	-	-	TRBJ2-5	CSVEVSGGQETQYF	TGCAGCGTTGAAGTGAGTGGGGGTCAAGAGACCCAGTACTTC
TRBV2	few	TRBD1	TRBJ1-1	CASSSSLDRRLEAFF	TGTGCCAGCAGTTCCTCTTTGGACAGGCGATTAGAAGCTTTCTTT
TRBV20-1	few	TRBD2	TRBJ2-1	CSARNAGGPYNEQFF	TGCAGTGCTAGGAACGCGGGAGGTCCCTACAATGAGCAGTTCTTC
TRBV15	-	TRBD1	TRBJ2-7	CATSTDRDEQYF	TGTGCCACCAGCACCGACAGGGACGAGCAGTACTTC
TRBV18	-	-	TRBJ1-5	CASSPPGDGNQPQHF	TGTGCCAGCTCACCACCAGGGGATGGCAATCAGCCCCAGCATTTT
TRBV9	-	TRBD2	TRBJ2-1	CASSVGSGLAGGMHEQFF	TGTGCCAGCAGCGTAGGCTCAGGGCTAGCGGGAGGGATGCATGAGCAGTTCTTC
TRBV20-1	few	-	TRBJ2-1	CSAASIGVGEQFF	TGCAGTGCTGCATCGATAGGGGTTGGTGAGCAGTTCTTC
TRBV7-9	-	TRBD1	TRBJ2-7	CASSRGTGEEQYF	TGTGCCAGCAGCCGGGGCACAGGGGAAGAGCAGTACTTC
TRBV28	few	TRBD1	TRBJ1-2	CASSLRGTGRLDGYTF	TGTGCCAGCAGTTTAAGAGGGACAGGAAGGTTGGATGGCTACACCTTC
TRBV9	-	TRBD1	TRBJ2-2	CASSITGGAITGELFF	TGTGCCAGCAGCATAACAGGGGGCGCAATCACCGGGGAGCTGTTTTTT
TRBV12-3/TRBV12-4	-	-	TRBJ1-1	CASSLVLTMNTEAFF	TGTGCCAGCAGTTTGGTCCTCACGATGAACACTGAAGCTTTCTTT